This TCR beta chain was sequenced in a study of T cell repertoires in cytomegalovirus infection. Study information: Indicated by public TCR beta signatures were CMV infection and matching HLA type. Notes on the study in general: CMV-specific TCR beta clonotypes restricted by HLA-C dominated the ex vivo response. Of the TCR beta families, the public ones yielded a cumulative frequency that identified carriers of CMV plus the relevant HLA.

This clonotype was detected ten times or more. What it binds is unknown. Each CDR3 protein is one row after TCRdb ran MiXCR on the reads. Among more than 200,000 distinct CDR3 sequences listed, approximately 9% were seen once. V was cut by 3 bases and J by 2 bases, with 8 bases left in between. Germline V gene sequence: CDR1 SGHTA, CDR2 FQGNSA. The CDR3 has 14 amino acids. The chain uses TRBV7-2 and TRBJ2-1; D is undetermined. Sequenced material: PBMCs. The clonotype comes from a human donor in good health (CMV status not recorded). Some clones in this sample may be carry-over from other donors' samples. CDR3 protein: CASSFFETYNEQFF. Here the CDR3 DNA reads TGTGCCAGCAGCTTTTTTGAGACCTACAATGAGCAGTTCTTC. The variable domain in full, completed from reference TRBV7-2 and TRBJ2-1, reads GAGVSQSPSNKVTEKGKDVELRCDPISGHTALYWYRQSLGQGLEFLIYFQGNSAPDKSGLPSDRFSAERTGGSVSTLTIQRTQQEDSAVYLCASSFFETYNEQFFGPGTRLTVL.